Each of the 12 T cell receptor beta chains below was sequenced from the same sample in a study of T cells in Graves' hyperthyroidism and ophthalmopathy. It was RNA transcripts that yielded the amplified TCR beta CDR3 regions. RT-PCR in the first round (using the HTBI primer set) targeted the TCR CDR3. TCRdb re-called the multiplex PCR reads through MiXCR, storing one row per CDR3 protein. Seen here are a few hundred thousand distinct CDR3 sequences, approximately 14% observed once, and the top ten hold 34%. Input material: blood. The origin of the receptors is a woman between 40 and 55 years old with Graves' ophthalmopathy.

V and J are TRBV5-1 and TRBJ1-2; D gene uncertain. The CDR3 contains 15 residues. Between the trimmed V and J ends, which lost 3 bases and 1 base, there was a span of 13 bases. Germline V gives CDR1 SGHRS, CDR2 YFSETQ. The CDR3 DNA reads as TGCGCCAGCAGCTCTAACGGACGGAGTAACTATGGCTACACCTTC. Amino acids: CASSSNGRSNYGYTF.

There are a few counts of this clonotype. The chain uses TRBV27 and TRBJ1-3, with no clear D. The CDR3 is made up of 14 amino acids. Trimming pared 4 bases from V and 4 bases from J, leaving 11 bases between. The V gene's germline CDR1 is MNHEY and CDR2 SMNVEV (reference sequence). For the CDR3, the DNA is TGTGCCAGCAGTTATGGGCGCTTCGGAAACACCATATATTTT. Its translation is CASSYGRFGNTIYF.

The chain employs TRBV12-3 or TRBV12-4 and TRBJ2-1; 8 positions agree with TRBD2. The CDR3 sequence is 15 residues long. J lost 3 bases, V lost 5 bases, and 6 bases had no gene match. For the CDR3, the DNA is TGTGCCAGCAGTCAAATAGCGGGGCTCTACAATGAGCAGTTCTTC. Encoded protein: CASSQIAGLYNEQFF.

This clonotype was observed many times. CDR3 sequence (DNA): TGTGCCAGCAGGGGACTAGCGGGAGGTCAATATGAGCAGTTCTTC. Amino acid sequence: CASRGLAGGQYEQFF. The V and J genes are TRBV27 and TRBJ2-1, with TRBD2 identical over 15 bases. Germline V gene data show CDR1 as MNHEY and CDR2 as SMNVEV (reference sequence). The CDR3 consists of 15 residues. Trimming cost V 6 bases and J 8 bases; bases outside gene matches: 5.

Ten or more counts support this clonotype. The V and J genes are TRBV28 and TRBJ2-3, with D possibly TRBD1 on 5 matching bases. The CDR3 contains 16 residues. CDR1 and CDR2 (germline): MDHEN, SYDVKM. With 2 bases removed from V and 0 bases from J, the gap between germline ends came to 12 bases. CDR3 DNA: TGTGCCAGCAGTTTAGCACAGGCGATTAGCACAGATACGCAGTATTTT. Its protein product is CASSLAQAISTDTQYF. The full variable domain, in which reference TRBV28 and TRBJ2-3 provide the parts outside the CDR3, is DVKVTQSSRYLVKRTGEKVFLECVQDMDHENMFWYRQDPGLGLRLIYFSYDVKMKEKGDIPEGYSVSREKKERFSLILESASTNQTSMYLCASSLAQAISTDTQYFGPGTRLTVL.

This clonotype was observed a handful of times. Possible read error: a much larger clone is one base away. The V call is TRBV7-6, the J call TRBJ1-1, with a weak D call TRBD1 (6 bases). The germline V and J ends were trimmed by 5 bases and 0 bases, with 10 bases remaining between them. Per germline, CDR1 SGHVS and CDR2 FNYEAQ. The CDR3 has 14 residues. CDR3 bases: TGTGCCAGCAGCCCGGGGGCTATGAACACTGAAGCTTTCTTT. Translating it yields CASSPGAMNTEAFF. Combining the CDR3 with reference TRBV7-6 and TRBJ1-1 gives the whole variable domain GAGVSQSPRYKVTKRGQDVALRCDPISGHVSLYWYRQALGQGPEFLTYFNYEAQQDKSGLPNDRFSAERPEGSISTLTIQRTEQRDSAMYRCASSPGAMNTEAFFGQGTRLTVV.

This clonotype has a handful of counts. The rearrangement links TRBV5-1 to TRBJ2-2; 10 positions match TRBD1. There are 16 residues in the CDR3. Per the germline V gene, CDR1 is SGHRS and CDR2 is YFSETQ. J lost 5 bases, V lost 4 bases, and 8 bases had no gene match. The CDR3 DNA reads as TGCGCCAGCAGCCGTACCGGGACAGGGGTGACCGGGGAGCTGTTTTTT. Its protein product is CASSRTGTGVTGELFF. The entire variable domain, with the rest obtained from reference TRBV5-1 and TRBJ2-2, is as follows: KAGVTQTPRYLIKTRGQQVTLSCSPISGHRSVSWYQQTPGQGLQFLFEYFSETQRNKGNFPGRFSGRQFSNSRSEMNVSTLELGDSALYLCASSRTGTGVTGELFFGEGSRLTVL.

This clonotype was recorded many times. The chain links TRBV9 to TRBJ2-7; 10 nucleotides align to TRBD2. The junction had 6 bases not matched to a gene; V was cut back by 0 bases and J by 3 bases. Germline V gene data show CDR1 as SGDLS and CDR2 as YYNGEE. The CDR3 length is 16 residues. The CDR3 protein is CASSVGWASGSYEQYF. The CDR3 DNA reads as TGTGCCAGCAGCGTAGGTTGGGCTAGCGGGAGCTACGAGCAGTACTTC.

This clonotype was recorded at least ten times. The chain carries TRBV6-1 and TRBJ1-5, with 9 bases matching TRBD1. The CDR3 covers 15 residues. V lost 4 bases and J lost 2; bases outside the gene matches: 3. In germline, CDR1 is MNHNS, CDR2 SASEGT. CDR3 region: CASSVQGAGNQPQHF. The CDR3 DNA reads as TGTGCCAGCAGTGTACAGGGGGCCGGCAATCAGCCCCAGCATTTT.

The chain links TRBV20-1 to TRBJ2-5; D is unclear. CDR1 is DFQATT, CDR2 SNEGSKA, per germline (reference sequence). This CDR3 comprises 16 residues. Trimming stripped 6 bases from V and 5 bases from J, with 25 bases between. CDR3 region: CSAVLWSVHLRETQYF. Here the CDR3 DNA reads TGCAGTGCCGTGCTCTGGTCGGTTCACTTACGGGAGACCCAGTACTTC.

V gene TRBV3-1 combines with J gene TRBJ2-1; 11 nucleotides agree with TRBD2. Germline CDR1 and CDR2: LGHDT and YNNKEL (reference sequence). The CDR3 is 16 residues long. V shed 2 bases, J shed 7 bases, and the junction held 7 bases outside the gene matches. CDR3 nucleotides: TGTGCCAGCAGCCAAAATAGCGGGGGGGCCGTTAATGAGCAGTTCTTC. Protein product: CASSQNSGGAVNEQFF.

The J gene is TRBJ2-3, the V gene TRBV10-1, with D uncertain. Germline lookup yields CDR1 WNHNN and CDR2 SYGVQD (reference sequence). CDR3 length equals 15 residues. V was shortened by 3 bases and J by 2 bases, with 12 bases between the two germline ends. The CDR3 reads CASSDHSTTTDTQYF. The DNA of the CDR3 is TGCGCCAGCAGTGATCACAGTACTACCACAGATACGCAGTATTTT.